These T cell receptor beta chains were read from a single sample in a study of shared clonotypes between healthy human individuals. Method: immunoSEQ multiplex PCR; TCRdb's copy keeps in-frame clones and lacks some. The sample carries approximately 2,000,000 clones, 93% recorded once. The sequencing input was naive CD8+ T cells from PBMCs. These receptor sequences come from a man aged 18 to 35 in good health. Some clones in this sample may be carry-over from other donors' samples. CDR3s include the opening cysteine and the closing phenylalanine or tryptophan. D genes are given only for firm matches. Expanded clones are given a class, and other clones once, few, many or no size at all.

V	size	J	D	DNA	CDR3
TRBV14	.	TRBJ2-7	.	TGTGCCAGCAGCCAAGATCGGAGGGCGGAGCAGTACTTC	CASSQDRRAEQYF
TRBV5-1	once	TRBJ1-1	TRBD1	TGCGCCAGCAGCGTAGGACAGGGGGCTTCCACTGAAGCTTTCTTT	CASSVGQGASTEAFF
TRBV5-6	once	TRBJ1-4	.	TGTGCCAGCAGTCGACTTACGGGACACTCGAAACTGTTTTTT	CASSRLTGHSKLFF
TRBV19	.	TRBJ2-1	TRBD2	TGTGCCAGTAGTGCTAGCGGGATTTGGAATGAGCAGTTCTTC	CASSASGIWNEQFF
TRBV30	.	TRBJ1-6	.	TGTGCCTGGAGTGACCCGAGGGGGGGCAGTTCGCCCCTCCACTTT	CAWSDPRGGSSPLHF
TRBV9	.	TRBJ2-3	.	TGTGCCAGCAGCCCGGGACTTTGGAGCACAGATACGCAGTATTTT	CASSPGLWSTDTQYF
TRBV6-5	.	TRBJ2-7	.	TGTGCCAGCAGCCCGGGGGGCGGGAGCTCCTACGAGCAGTACTTC	CASSPGGGSSYEQYF
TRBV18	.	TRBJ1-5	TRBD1	TGTGCCAGCTCACCAGGACAGGGGGGCCAGCCCCAGCATTTT	CASSPGQGGQPQHF
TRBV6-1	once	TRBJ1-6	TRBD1	TGTGCCATACGGGACAGGGCTTATTCACCCCTCCACTTT	CAIRDRAYSPLHF
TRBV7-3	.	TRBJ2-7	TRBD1	TGTGCCAGCGCCTTTGGGACAGGGGAGTACGAGCAGTACTTC	CASAFGTGEYEQYF
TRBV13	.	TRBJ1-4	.	TGTGCCAGCAGTTCTAGTAGGGAAGGACAGATTAATGAAAAACTGTTTTTT	CASSSSREGQINEKLFF
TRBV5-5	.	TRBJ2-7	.	TGTGCCAGCAGCCCGGGACTGGATACGTACGAGCAGTACTTC	CASSPGLDTYEQYF
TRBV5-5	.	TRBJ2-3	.	TGTGCCAGCAGCTTGGCCGGACAGAGCACAGATACGCAGTATTTT	CASSLAGQSTDTQYF
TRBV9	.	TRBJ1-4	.	TGTGCCAGCAGCCCCGCGGGGGGTTCTAATGAAAAACTGTTTTTT	CASSPAGGSNEKLFF
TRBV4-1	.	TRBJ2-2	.	TGCGCCAGCAGCCAAGTCGGAGGACCCCAGGGCACCGGGGAGCTGTTTTTT	CASSQVGGPQGTGELFF
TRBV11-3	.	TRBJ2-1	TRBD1	TGTGCCAGCAGCACACGGGGACAGGGGACGCGCAATGAGCAGTTCTTC	CASSTRGQGTRNEQFF
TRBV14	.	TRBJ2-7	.	TGTGCCAGCAGCCAAGGGCAGGGGCTGCTCTACGAGCAGTACTTC	CASSQGQGLLYEQYF
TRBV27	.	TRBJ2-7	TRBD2	TGTGCCAGCAGCAATTCGGGGACTAGCATCTACGAGCAGTACTTC	CASSNSGTSIYEQYF
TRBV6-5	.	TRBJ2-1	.	TGTGCCAGCAGTTACGGTTTTGAGCAGTTCTTC	CASSYGFEQFF
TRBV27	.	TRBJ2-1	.	TGTGCCAGCAGTTTGCGCACTAGTTTCAATGAGCAGTTCTTC	CASSLRTSFNEQFF
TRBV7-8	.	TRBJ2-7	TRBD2	TGTGCCAGCAGCTTAGGGGACTATACCTACGAGCAGTACTTC	CASSLGDYTYEQYF
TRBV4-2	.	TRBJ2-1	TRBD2	TGTGCCAGCAGCCAAGCGCGGGGACTAGCGGGAGGGAGCTCCTACAATGAGCAGTTCTTC	CASSQARGLAGGSSYNEQFF
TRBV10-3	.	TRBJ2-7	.	TGTGCCATCAGTTACGATGTGGACGAGCAGTACTTC	CAISYDVDEQYF
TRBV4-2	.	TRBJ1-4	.	TGTGCCAGCAGCCATAACAAAGGGTTTTTT	CASSHNKGFF
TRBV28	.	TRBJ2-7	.	TGTGCCAGCGTCAGCTCCTACGAGCAGTACTTC	CASVSSYEQYF
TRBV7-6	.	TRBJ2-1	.	TGTGCCAGCAGCCCCTCCCCAATGGTGGAGCAGTTCTTC	CASSPSPMVEQFF
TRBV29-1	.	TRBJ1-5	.	TGCAGCGTTGGTGGACAAAACAATCAGCCCCAGCATTTT	CSVGGQNNQPQHF
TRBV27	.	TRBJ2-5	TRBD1	TGTGCCAGCAGGGTGGACAGGGCCGGAGAGACCCAGTACTTC	CASRVDRAGETQYF
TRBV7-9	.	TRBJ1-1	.	TGTGCCAGCAGCTTAGACCCCAGCTGGGACGTTCACACTGAAGCTTTCTTT	CASSLDPSWDVHTEAFF
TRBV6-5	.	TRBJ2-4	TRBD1	TGTGCCAGCAGTTACCGGACAGGGGGCCTGGAAAACATTCAGTACTTC	CASSYRTGGLENIQYF
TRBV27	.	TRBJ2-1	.	TGTGCCAGTTGGGCCACAACGTACAATGAGCAGTTCTTC	CASWATTYNEQFF
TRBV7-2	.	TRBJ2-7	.	TGTGCCAGCAGCTTCCGCGGGCCTGTTAGCTACGAGCAGTACTTC	CASSFRGPVSYEQYF
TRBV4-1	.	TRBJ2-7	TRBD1	TGCGCCAGCAGCCTCGGACAGGGTTTGTACGAGCAGTACTTC	CASSLGQGLYEQYF
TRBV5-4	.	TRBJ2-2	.	TGTGCCAGCAGCATGTCATTCCCGAACACCGGGGAGCTGTTTTTT	CASSMSFPNTGELFF
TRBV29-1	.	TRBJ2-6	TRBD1	TGCAGCGTTTCAGGGGGCAACTCTGGGGCCAACGTCCTGACTTTC	CSVSGGNSGANVLTF
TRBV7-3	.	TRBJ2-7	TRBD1	TGTGCCAGCAGCCTTGCGGGGACAGGGCGGACCGAGCAGTACTTC	CASSLAGTGRTEQYF
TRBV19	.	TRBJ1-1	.	TGTGCCAGTAGTATGGCCTGGGACACTGAAGCTTTCTTT	CASSMAWDTEAFF
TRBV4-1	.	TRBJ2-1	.	TGCGCCAGCAGCCAAGATTTGTTGGGACCTGGCTCCTACAATGAGCAGTTCTTC	CASSQDLLGPGSYNEQFF
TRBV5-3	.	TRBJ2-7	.	TGTGCCAGAAGCCTCAACTGTGATTCCTACGAGCAGTACTTC	CARSLNCDSYEQYF
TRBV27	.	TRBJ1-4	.	TGTGCCAGCAGGATCCTAGGAGCTAATGAAAAACTGTTTTTT	CASRILGANEKLFF
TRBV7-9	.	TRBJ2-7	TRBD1	TGTGCCAGCAGCCCGGGACAGGGGGCCTACGAGCAGTACTTC	CASSPGQGAYEQYF
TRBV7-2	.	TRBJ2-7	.	TGTGCCAGCAGCTTATTCGCACCTTCGTCCGAGCAGTACTTC	CASSLFAPSSEQYF
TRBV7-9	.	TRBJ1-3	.	TGTGCCAGCAGCCCCCCGGGGTCCTCTGGAAACACCATATATTTT	CASSPPGSSGNTIYF
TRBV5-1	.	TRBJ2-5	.	TGCGCCAGCAGCTTAGGGGTTACCATCATGGAGACCCAGTACTTC	CASSLGVTIMETQYF
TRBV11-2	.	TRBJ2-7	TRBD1	TGTGCCAGCAGCTCCAGGGACAGCGCCTACGAGCAGTACTTC	CASSSRDSAYEQYF
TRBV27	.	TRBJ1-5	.	TGTGCCAGCAGTTTACGGGTTGGTCAGCCCCAGCATTTT	CASSLRVGQPQHF
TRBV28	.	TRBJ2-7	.	TGTGCCAGCGCGTTCCAATACGAGCAGTACTTC	CASAFQYEQYF